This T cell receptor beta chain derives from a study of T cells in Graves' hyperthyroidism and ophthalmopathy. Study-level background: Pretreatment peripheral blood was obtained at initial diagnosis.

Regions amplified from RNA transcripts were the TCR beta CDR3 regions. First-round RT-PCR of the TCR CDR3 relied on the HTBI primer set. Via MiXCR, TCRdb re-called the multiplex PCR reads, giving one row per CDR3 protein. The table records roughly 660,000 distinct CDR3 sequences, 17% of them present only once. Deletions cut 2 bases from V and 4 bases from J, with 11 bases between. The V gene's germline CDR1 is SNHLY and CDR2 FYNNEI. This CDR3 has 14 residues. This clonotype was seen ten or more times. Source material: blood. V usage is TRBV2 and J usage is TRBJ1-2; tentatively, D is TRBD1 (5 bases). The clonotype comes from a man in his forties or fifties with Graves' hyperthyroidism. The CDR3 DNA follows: TGTGCCAGCAGTGAAAAAGGGGCCCTCTATGGCTACACCTTC. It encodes CASSEKGALYGYTF.